The present T cell receptor beta chain was sequenced within a study of beta chain features in type 1 diabetes. In the study overall: In all, 107,917,701 sorted cells from all samples were analyzed.

General study findings and limits: Type 1 diabetes patients had fewer VDJ junction insertions and more deletions. In the patient group, naive, central memory and Treg TCRB repertoires seemed more alike than in the healthy donor group. A moderate, significant TCRB CDR3 shortening appeared in type 1 diabetes across four CD4+ subsets.

Concerning this clone itself: What it binds is not known.

After removal of 2 bases from V and 6 bases from J, the junction contained 6 bases not matched to a gene. Germline V CDR1 and CDR2: GTSNPN, SVGIG (reference sequence). The CDR3 runs to 15 residues. Every isolated RNA sample was fully reverse transcribed, so sequencing captured expressed TCRB transcripts. Sequenced by immunoSEQ multiplex PCR; TCRdb stores in-frame clones only, minus some. Of 300,000 or so clones listed, approximately 15% are singletons. Sorting that relied on CD45RO/CCR7/CD25/CD127/CD95/CD27 yielded CD4+ naive, central memory, regulatory and stem cell-like memory cells. The clonotype was recovered from a woman in her late teens or twenties with type 1 diabetes. The sample comprised naive CD4+ T cells from blood. V and J are TRBV30 and TRBJ1-5; the match to TRBD1 covers 11 bases. The CDR3 DNA follows: TGTGCCTGGAGTATAGGGACAGGGGGGGGTCAGCCCCAGCATTTT. Protein product: CAWSIGTGGGQPQHF.